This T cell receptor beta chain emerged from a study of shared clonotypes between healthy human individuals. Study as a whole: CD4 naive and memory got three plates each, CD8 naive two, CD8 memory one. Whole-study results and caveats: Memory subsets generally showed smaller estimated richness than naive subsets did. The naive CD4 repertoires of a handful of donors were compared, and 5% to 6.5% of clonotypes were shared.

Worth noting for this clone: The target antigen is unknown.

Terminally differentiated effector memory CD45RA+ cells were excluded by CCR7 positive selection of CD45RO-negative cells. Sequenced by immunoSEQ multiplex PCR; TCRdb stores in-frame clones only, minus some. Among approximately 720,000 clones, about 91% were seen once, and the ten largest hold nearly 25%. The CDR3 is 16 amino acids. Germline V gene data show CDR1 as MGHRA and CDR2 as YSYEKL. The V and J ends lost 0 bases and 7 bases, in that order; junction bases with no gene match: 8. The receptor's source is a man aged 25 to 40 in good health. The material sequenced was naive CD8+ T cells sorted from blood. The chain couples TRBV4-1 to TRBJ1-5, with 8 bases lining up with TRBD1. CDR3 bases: TGCGCCAGCAGCCAAGAACTTGGACAGGGCGGACAGCCCCAGCATTTT. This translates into CASSQELGQGGQPQHF.